The 26 T cell receptor beta chains in this list originate from one sample, sequenced in a study of shared clonotypes between healthy human individuals. Data came from immunoSEQ multiplex PCR; TCRdb stores just in-frame clones and leaves some out. The sample lists some 1.5 million clones, around 97% occurring once. The material sequenced was naive CD4+ T cells sorted from blood. The subset is: CD45RA+ positively selected. The receptors were sampled from a man aged 25-45 years in good health.

This chain links TRBV19 with TRBJ2-1; D not resolved. Trimming took 6 bases from V and 6 from J, leaving 21 bases between them. Germline values: CDR1 LNHDA, CDR2 SQIVND (reference sequence). The CDR3 loop spans 16 amino acids. In nucleotides, the CDR3 is TGTGCCAGTAGGAGCCAGAAACCCCGGACCCGCAATGAGCAGTTCTTC. Amino acids: CASRSQKPRTRNEQFF.

This clone was seen only once. This rearrangement joins TRBV19 to TRBJ2-7, with 9 nucleotides matching TRBD2. The germline V gene encodes CDR1 LNHDA and CDR2 SQIVND (reference sequence). With 6 bases clipped from V and 0 bases from J, the junction kept 6 bases outside the gene matches. This CDR3 has 15 amino acids. In DNA, the CDR3 is TGTGCCAGTAGGGCTAGCGGGAAGTCCTCCTACGAGCAGTACTTC. It codes for CASRASGKSSYEQYF.

V usage is TRBV5-1 and J usage is TRBJ1-1, with D hard to call. Germline loops: CDR1 SGHRS, CDR2 YFSETQ. This CDR3 has 15 amino acids. V lost 4 bases and J lost 0, with 13 bases in between. The CDR3 DNA reads TGCGCCAGCAGCCCGGGAGAGGGATTGAACACTGAAGCTTTCTTT. Translation gives CASSPGEGLNTEAFF.

The rearrangement links TRBV23-1 to TRBJ2-7; no clear D gene. TRBV23-1 is an ORF, and what it does is uncertain. Trimming removed 3 bases from V and 5 bases from J, with 5 bases in between. The CDR3 is 11 residues long. The CDR3 loop is CASSQEDEQYF. CDR3 bases: TGCGCCAGCAGTCAGGAAGACGAGCAGTACTTC.

This clone has a handful of counts. The V gene is TRBV4-3, the J gene TRBJ1-2; maybe TRBD1 (5 bases). Per the germline V gene, CDR1 is LGHNA and CDR2 is YSLEER. The V end lost 1 base, the J end lost 2 bases, and 8 bases lay between the germline ends. The CDR3 contains 14 residues. The CDR3 nucleotides read TGCGCCAGCAGCCAAGCGGAGGGGAACTATGGCTACACCTTC. Its translation: CASSQAEGNYGYTF.

The rearrangement joins TRBV7-2 to TRBJ1-1; 7 bases map to TRBD1. Germline V gene sequence: CDR1 SGHTA, CDR2 FQGNSA. Trimming at V came to 5 bases and at J to 8 bases, leaving 20 bases not matched to a gene. The CDR3 is 17 amino acids. DNA for the CDR3: TGTGCCAGCAGCCCTACTCCCCCCGGGACAGCACGCTTGGAAGCTTTCTTT. This codes for CASSPTPPGTARLEAFF.

The V and J genes are TRBV9 and TRBJ2-7; D uncertain. This CDR3 has 13 residues. Germline V CDR1 and CDR2: SGDLS, YYNGEE. V was trimmed by 4 bases and J by 2 bases, leaving 10 bases between them. The CDR3 coding sequence is TGTGCCAGCAGCCCCCGAGGTGCCTACGAGCAGTACTTC. Translation gives CASSPRGAYEQYF.

The chain links TRBV7-8 to TRBJ2-5; either TRBD1 or TRBD2 may fit D (6 bases each). The germline V gene has CDR1 SGHVS and CDR2 FQNEAQ. With 5 bases removed from V and 4 bases from J, the gap between germline ends came to 11 bases. This CDR3 region has 13 residues. The CDR3 loop is CASSPTGAETQYF. CDR3 nucleotides: TGTGCCAGCAGCCCCACGGGGGCAGAGACCCAGTACTTC.

This CDR3 reads CASSSMGQGSGANVLTF. DNA of the CDR3: TGTGCCAGCAGCTCCATGGGACAGGGCTCTGGGGCCAACGTCCTGACTTTC. The chain employs TRBV7-9 and TRBJ2-6, with 9 bases lining up with TRBD1. Per the germline V gene, CDR1 is SEHNR and CDR2 is FQNEAQ (reference sequence). CDR3 length equals 17 residues. V shed 4 bases and J 0 bases; nucleotides not matched to a gene: 4.

The chain combines TRBV4-1 with TRBJ1-1; the D is unclear. Germline CDR1 and CDR2: MGHRA and YSYEKL. The length of the CDR3 is 12 residues. Trimming cost V 0 bases and J 11 bases, with 10 bases left between them. The CDR3 region is CASSQESGAAFF. The CDR3 nucleotides read TGCGCCAGCAGCCAAGAGTCCGGCGCGGCTTTCTTT.

The V and J genes are TRBV6-1 and TRBJ2-5; D is unclear. Germline V gene sequence: CDR1 MNHNS, CDR2 SASEGT. The ends were cut back, 2 bases at V and 3 bases at J, with 10 bases in the middle. This CDR3 contains 14 residues. The CDR3 DNA is TGTGCCAGCAGTGAACTCGGCCACGAAGAGACCCAGTACTTC. Amino acid sequence: CASSELGHEETQYF.

This clone was seen once. This chain uses TRBV11-2 with TRBJ2-5; D remains ambiguous. The CDR3 length is 15 residues. Germline V gives CDR1 SGHAT, CDR2 FQNNGV. With 1 base removed from V and 3 bases from J, the gap between germline ends came to 12 bases. The CDR3 is CASSLVGRPEETQYF. CDR3 nucleotides: TGTGCCAGCAGCTTAGTGGGCAGGCCCGAAGAGACCCAGTACTTC.

The rearrangement links TRBV5-4 to TRBJ2-1; 12 nucleotides align to TRBD2. CDR3 length: 13 residues. The J segment lost 7 bases and the V segment lost 5 bases, leaving 1 base of the junction unmatched. The germline V gene encodes CDR1 SGHNT and CDR2 YYREEE (reference sequence). The CDR3 nucleotides are TGTGCCAGCAGGACTAGCGGGAGTAATGAGCAGTTCTTC. Translation gives CASRTSGSNEQFF.

The CDR3 DNA reads TGTGCCAGCAGCTCCGGACAGGGGAACGAGCAGTACTTC. It translates to CASSSGQGNEQYF. The genes are TRBV7-2 and TRBJ2-7; 9 bases are a match to TRBD1. V shed 4 bases, J shed 5 bases, and the junction held 3 bases outside the gene matches. The CDR3 has 13 amino acids. Per the germline V gene, CDR1 is SGHTA and CDR2 is FQGNSA.

The chain carries TRBV4-3 and TRBJ2-7; no definite D call. Trimming removed 0 bases from V and 6 bases from J, with 18 bases in between. Per the germline V gene, CDR1 is LGHNA and CDR2 is YSLEER. This CDR3 region has 16 residues. CDR3 nucleotides: TGCGCCAGCAGCCAAGAGCTACATCCAGTCTCTGTCGAGCAGTACTTC. This sequence encodes CASSQELHPVSVEQYF.

A remark on this clone: Other DNA sequences in this specimen translate into the identical CDR3. This chain links TRBV10-3 with TRBJ2-1, with D hard to call. CDR3 length equals 11 residues. V dropped 3 bases and J dropped 10 bases, with 7 bases sitting between them. Germline assignment: CDR1 ENHRY and CDR2 SYGVKD. CDR3 protein: CAISDGGEQFF. The CDR3 DNA reads TGTGCCATCAGTGACGGTGGGGAGCAGTTCTTC.

In its sample, this clone was seen once. CDR3 in DNA: TGTGCCAGCAGTCAGGGGACAGGCTATGGCTACACCTTC. Its translation is CASSQGTGYGYTF. The V and J genes are TRBV6-6 and TRBJ1-2; 8 bases map to TRBD1. Germline CDR1 is MNHNY and CDR2 is SVGAGI (reference sequence). The CDR3 length is 13 residues. V was clipped by 5 bases and J by 4 bases; unmatched bases: 3.

This chain links TRBV18 with TRBJ1-5; D perhaps matches TRBD1 (6 bases). V lost 2 bases and J 4 bases, leaving 15 bases between the germline ends. The CDR3 is made up of 16 amino acids. Germline V gives CDR1 KGHSH, CDR2 LQKENI. The CDR3, as DNA: TGTGCCAGCTCACCATTGTCCGGGGGCGTAAATCAGCCCCAGCATTTT. Translated, it gives CASSPLSGGVNQPQHF.

The V and J genes are TRBV7-8 and TRBJ1-1, with 8 bases aligning to TRBD1. Trimming took 1 base from V and 5 from J; bases not matched to a gene: 9. The length of the CDR3 is 16 residues. In germline, CDR1 is SGHVS, CDR2 FQNEAQ. The CDR3 here is CASSLERGRGQTEAFF. The CDR3 nucleotides are TGTGCCAGCAGCTTAGAACGGGGCAGGGGGCAAACTGAAGCTTTCTTT.

The chain recombines TRBV6-5 with TRBJ2-5; D unresolved. Germline lookup yields CDR1 MNHEY and CDR2 SVGAGI. Trimming pared 4 bases from V and 5 bases from J, leaving 17 bases between. This CDR3 comprises 15 residues. CDR3 DNA: TGTGCCAGCAGTTCCCCGCGCCGCGGATTGGAGACCCAGTACTTC. The encoded protein is CASSSPRRGLETQYF.

The V call is TRBV28, the J call TRBJ1-2, with 8 bases that match TRBD1. The CDR3 sequence is 13 residues long. Looked up from germline, CDR1 is MDHEN and CDR2 is SYDVKM. V was clipped by 3 bases and J by 8 bases; unmatched bases: 5. The CDR3 DNA sequence: TGTGCCAGCAGTTTTAGGGACAGGTCGGGCTACACCTTC. Protein sequence: CASSFRDRSGYTF.

This sequence joins TRBV5-1 and TRBJ2-3; D is undetermined. V gave up 2 bases and J gave up 5 bases, with 9 bases separating them. This CDR3 has 13 residues. Looked up from germline, CDR1 is SGHRS and CDR2 is YFSETQ. The CDR3 sequence: CASSFLVVDTQYF. CDR3 coding DNA: TGCGCCAGCAGCTTCCTTGTTGTAGATACGCAGTATTTT.

The V gene is TRBV6-1, the J gene TRBJ1-5; D might be TRBD1 (6 bases). Trimming stripped 3 bases from V and 7 bases from J, with 13 bases between. Germline loops: CDR1 MNHNS, CDR2 SASEGT. CDR3 size: 14 residues. The CDR3 DNA is TGTGCCAGCAGTGATAGGGGGGGATGGCAGCCCCAGCATTTT. It is translated as CASSDRGGWQPQHF.

The chain recombines TRBV25-1 with TRBJ1-4; D is ambiguous. CDR3 size: 14 residues. In germline, CDR1 is MGHDK, CDR2 SYGVNS. The V gene lost 1 base and the J gene lost 8 bases, with 11 bases spanning the gap. The DNA for the CDR3 is TGTGCCAGCAGTGAATGGTTTGCGGGGGAAAAACTGTTTTTT. It encodes CASSEWFAGEKLFF.

This clone was picked up one time. The chain couples TRBV28 to TRBJ1-2; D remains unclear. CDR3 length equals 11 residues. Trimming removed 6 bases at V and 8 bases at J, with 10 bases between. CDR1 is MDHEN, CDR2 SYDVKM, per germline. The CDR3 DNA reads as TGTGCCAGCAGAACAAGCTGGGGCTACACCTTC. This translates into CASRTSWGYTF.

The chain uses TRBV2 and TRBJ2-7; TRBD2 matches 8 bases. This CDR3 has 14 amino acids. The germline gives CDR1 SNHLY, CDR2 FYNNEI. J gave up 3 bases and V 6 bases, and 7 bases lay outside the gene matches. As DNA, the CDR3 is TGTGCCAGCAGATTACTAGCGGCGGTCTACGAGCAGTACTTC. It translates to CASRLLAAVYEQYF.